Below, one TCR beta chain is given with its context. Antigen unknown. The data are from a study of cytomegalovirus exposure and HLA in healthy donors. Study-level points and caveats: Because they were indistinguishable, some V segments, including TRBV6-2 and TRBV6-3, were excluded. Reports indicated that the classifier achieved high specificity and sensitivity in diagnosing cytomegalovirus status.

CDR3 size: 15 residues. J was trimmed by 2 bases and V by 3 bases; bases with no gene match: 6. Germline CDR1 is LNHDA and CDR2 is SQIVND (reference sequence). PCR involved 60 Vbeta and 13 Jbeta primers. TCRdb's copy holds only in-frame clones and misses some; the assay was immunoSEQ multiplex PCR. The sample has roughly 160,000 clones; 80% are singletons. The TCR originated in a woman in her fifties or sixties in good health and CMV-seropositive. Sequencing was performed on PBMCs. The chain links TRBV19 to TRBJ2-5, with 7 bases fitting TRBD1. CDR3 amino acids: CASSMDRPGQETQYF. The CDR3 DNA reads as TGTGCCAGTAGTATGGACAGGCCGGGACAAGAGACCCAGTACTTC.